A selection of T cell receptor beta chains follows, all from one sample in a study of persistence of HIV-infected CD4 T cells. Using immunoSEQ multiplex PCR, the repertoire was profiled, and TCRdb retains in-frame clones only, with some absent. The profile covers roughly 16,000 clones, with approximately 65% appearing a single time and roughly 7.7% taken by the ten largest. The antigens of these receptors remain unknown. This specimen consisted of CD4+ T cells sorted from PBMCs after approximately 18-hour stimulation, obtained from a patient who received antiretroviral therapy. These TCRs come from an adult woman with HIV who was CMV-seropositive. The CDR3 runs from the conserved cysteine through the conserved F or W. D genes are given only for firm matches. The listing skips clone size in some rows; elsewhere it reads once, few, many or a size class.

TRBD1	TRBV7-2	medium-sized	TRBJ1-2	CASRKTGEQGYTF	TGTGCCAGCAGAAAGACAGGGGAACAGGGCTACACCTTC
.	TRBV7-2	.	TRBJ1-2	CASSLAAQSTNYGYTF	TGTGCCAGCAGCTTAGCGGCGCAGTCTACTAACTATGGCTACACCTTC
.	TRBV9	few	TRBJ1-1	CASSVTSGTEAFF	TGTGCCAGCAGCGTAACGTCGGGCACTGAAGCTTTCTTT
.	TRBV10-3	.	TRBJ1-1	CAISESTDMNTEAFF	TGTGCCATCAGTGAGTCGACAGATATGAACACTGAAGCTTTCTTT
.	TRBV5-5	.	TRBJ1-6	CASSFSGGGGLNSPLHF	TGTGCCAGCAGCTTTTCCGGGGGAGGAGGGCTAAATTCACCCCTCCACTTT
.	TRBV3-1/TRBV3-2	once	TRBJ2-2	CASSQETWGRETGELFF	TGTGCCAGCAGCCAAGAAACGTGGGGGCGGGAAACCGGGGAGCTGTTTTTT
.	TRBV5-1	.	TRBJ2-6	CASSLNLGANVLTF	TGCGCCAGCAGCCTGAACTTGGGGGCCAACGTCCTGACTTTC
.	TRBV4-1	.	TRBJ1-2	CASSLKTSPYGYTF	TGCGCCAGCAGCCTTAAGACCAGCCCATATGGCTACACCTTC
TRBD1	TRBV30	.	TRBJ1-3	CAWRKGASPGNTIYF	TGTGCCTGGAGGAAGGGGGCGTCTCCTGGAAACACCATATATTTT
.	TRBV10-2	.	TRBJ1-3	CASSDRGPSSGNTIYF	TGCGCCAGCAGTGATCGGGGACCGAGCTCTGGAAACACCATATATTTT
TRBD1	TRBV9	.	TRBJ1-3	CASSVAGQGASGNTIYF	TGTGCCAGCAGCGTAGCGGGACAGGGGGCAAGTGGAAACACCATATATTTT
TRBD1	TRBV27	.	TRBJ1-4	CASSPTTGVNEKLFF	TGTGCCAGCAGTCCGACGACAGGGGTTAATGAAAAACTGTTTTTT
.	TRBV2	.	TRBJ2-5	CASAYQETQYF	TGTGCCAGCGCGTACCAAGAGACCCAGTACTTC
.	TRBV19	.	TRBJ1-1	CASSIWGLDTEAFF	TGTGCCAGTAGTATATGGGGATTGGACACTGAAGCTTTCTTT
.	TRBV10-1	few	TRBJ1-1	CASSERPEGTEAFF	TGCGCCAGCAGTGAGAGGCCCGAGGGCACTGAAGCTTTCTTT
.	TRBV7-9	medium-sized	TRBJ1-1	CASSFNRNTEAFF	TGTGCCAGCAGCTTTAACCGGAACACTGAAGCTTTCTTT
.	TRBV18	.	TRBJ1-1	CASSPLPRTEAFF	TGTGCCAGCTCACCACTACCTAGGACTGAAGCTTTCTTT
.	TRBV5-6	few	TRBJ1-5	CASSSGPLKAQHF	TGTGCCAGCAGCTCGGGTCCCCTCAAAGCCCAGCATTTT
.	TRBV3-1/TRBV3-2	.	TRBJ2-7	CASSQVTESYEQYF	TGTGCCAGCAGCCAAGTGACCGAATCCTACGAGCAGTACTTC
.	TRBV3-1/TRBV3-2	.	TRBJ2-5	CASSQDPGETQYF	TGTGCCAGCAGCCAAGATCCGGGGGAGACCCAGTACTTC
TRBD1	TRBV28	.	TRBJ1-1	CASRPQTGGTEAFF	TGTGCCAGCAGGCCCCAGACAGGGGGCACTGAAGCTTTCTTT
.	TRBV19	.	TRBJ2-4	CASSIAGTAKNIQYF	TGTGCCAGTAGTATAGCGGGGACAGCCAAAAACATTCAGTACTTC
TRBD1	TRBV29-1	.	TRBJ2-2	CSVWTGGNTGELFF	TGCAGCGTATGGACAGGGGGCAACACCGGGGAGCTGTTTTTT
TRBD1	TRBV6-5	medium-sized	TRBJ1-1	CASRGTGEKAFF	TGTGCCAGCAGGGGGACAGGGGAGAAAGCTTTCTTT
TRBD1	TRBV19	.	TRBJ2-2	CASSPRGQGARGELFF	TGTGCCAGTAGTCCCCGCGGACAGGGGGCGCGGGGGGAGCTGTTTTTT
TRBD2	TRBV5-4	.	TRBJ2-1	CASSPSTSGAYNEQFF	TGTGCCAGCAGCCCCTCGACTAGCGGGGCGTACAATGAGCAGTTCTTC
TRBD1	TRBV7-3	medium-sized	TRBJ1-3	CASSLTGGNSGNTIYF	TGTGCCAGCAGCTTGACAGGGGGCAACTCTGGAAACACCATATATTTT
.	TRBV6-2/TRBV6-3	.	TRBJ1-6	CASSYGTVGSPLHF	TGTGCCAGCAGTTACGGCACAGTGGGGTCACCCCTCCACTTT
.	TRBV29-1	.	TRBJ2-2	CSGGLGTTGELFF	TGCAGCGGCGGCTTAGGAACCACCGGGGAGCTGTTTTTT
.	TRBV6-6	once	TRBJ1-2	CASSSWGSGYTF	TGTGCCAGCAGCTCCTGGGGATCTGGCTACACCTTC
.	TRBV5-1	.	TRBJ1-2	CASSLDGRGRGYGYTF	TGCGCCAGCAGCTTGGATGGCAGGGGCCGTGGCTATGGCTACACCTTC
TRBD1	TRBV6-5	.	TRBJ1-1	CASSQGVGTEAFF	TGTGCCAGCAGCCAGGGGGTCGGAACTGAAGCTTTCTTT
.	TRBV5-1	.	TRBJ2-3	CASSEYGGDTQYF	TGCGCCAGCAGCGAGTATGGCGGGGATACGCAGTATTTT
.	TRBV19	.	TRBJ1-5	CASSWGRDQPQHF	TGTGCCAGTAGTTGGGGGAGGGATCAGCCCCAGCATTTT
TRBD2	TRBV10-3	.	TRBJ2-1	CAISDPLAGRDDEQFF	TGTGCCATCAGTGATCCCTTAGCGGGGAGGGATGATGAGCAGTTCTTC
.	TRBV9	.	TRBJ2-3	CASSGVTDTQYF	TGTGCCAGCAGCGGCGTCACAGATACGCAGTATTTT
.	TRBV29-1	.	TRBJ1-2	CSSWGGLYGYTF	TGCAGTTCGTGGGGGGGCTTATATGGCTACACCTTC
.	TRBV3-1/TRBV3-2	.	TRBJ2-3	CASSPGPRNTQYF	TGTGCCAGCAGCCCGGGCCCTAGGAATACGCAGTATTTT
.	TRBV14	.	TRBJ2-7	CASSRNRGYEQYF	TGTGCCAGCAGCCGAAATAGGGGGTACGAGCAGTACTTC
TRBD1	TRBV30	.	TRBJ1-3	CAFNRGTAGNTIYF	TGTGCCTTCAACAGGGGGACCGCTGGAAACACCATATATTTT
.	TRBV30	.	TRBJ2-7	CAWSWSGSYEQYF	TGTGCCTGGAGCTGGTCAGGATCCTACGAGCAGTACTTC
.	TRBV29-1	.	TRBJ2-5	CSVERVAEETQYF	TGCAGCGTTGAACGGGTAGCCGAAGAGACCCAGTACTTC
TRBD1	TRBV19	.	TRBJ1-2	CASGETGLSGYTF	TGTGCCAGTGGGGAGACAGGGTTGAGTGGCTACACCTTC
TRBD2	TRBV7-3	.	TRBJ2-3	CASSPIGGGTDTQYF	TGTGCCAGCAGCCCCATTGGGGGGGGCACAGATACGCAGTATTTT
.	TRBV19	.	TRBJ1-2	CASSIGDRTLNYGYTF	TGTGCCAGTAGTATAGGTGACAGGACTCTTAACTATGGCTACACCTTC
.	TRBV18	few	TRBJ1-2	CASSPQPASGGPGGYTF	TGTGCCAGCTCACCCCAGCCCGCTTCCGGGGGGCCAGGTGGCTACACCTTC
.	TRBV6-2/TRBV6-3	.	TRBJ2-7	CASSYSTGRMVQQYF	TGTGCCAGCAGTTACTCGACGGGGCGTATGGTGCAGCAGTACTTC
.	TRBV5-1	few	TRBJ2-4	CASSLEPGLPGGGYF	TGCGCCAGCAGCTTGGAGCCGGGACTCCCTGGTGGTGGCTACTTC
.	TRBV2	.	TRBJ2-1	CASSDRASYNEQFF	TGTGCCAGCAGTGACAGGGCCTCCTACAATGAGCAGTTCTTC
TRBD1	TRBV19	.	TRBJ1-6	CASSSPPGGAYNSPLHF	TGTGCCAGTAGTTCTCCCCCAGGGGGTGCCTATAATTCACCCCTCCACTTT
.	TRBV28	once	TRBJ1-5	CATCARGNQPQHF	TGTGCCACCTGCGCGAGAGGGAATCAGCCCCAGCATTTT
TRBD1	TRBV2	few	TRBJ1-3	CASSEAPQGAGNTIYF	TGTGCCAGCAGTGAAGCGCCGCAGGGGGCTGGAAACACCATATATTTT
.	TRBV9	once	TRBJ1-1	CASSAGARVNTEAFF	TGTGCCAGCAGCGCCGGGGCCAGGGTGAACACTGAAGCTTTCTTT
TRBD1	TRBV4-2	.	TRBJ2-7	CASSQAHGQGSYEQYF	TGTGCCAGCAGCCAAGCCCACGGACAGGGGAGCTACGAGCAGTACTTC
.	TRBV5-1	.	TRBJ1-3	CASSLSGAGTFGNTIYF	TGCGCCAGCAGCTTGTCCGGGGCAGGGACCTTTGGAAACACCATATATTTT